The present entry profiles one T cell receptor beta chain with its context. This specimen belongs to a study of CD8 T cells in Susac syndrome. Negative magnetic isolation gave CD8+ and CD4+ cells; FACS enriched CD8+ TEMRA. With random hexamers, reverse transcription was performed on about 0.5 to 1 ug of RNA. The authors amplified TCR beta CDR3 across 54 Vbeta and 13 Jbeta using immunoSEQ multiplex PCR. TCRdb passed the immunoSEQ multiplex PCR reads through MiXCR, listing each CDR3 protein once. The profile shows around 130,000 distinct CDR3 sequences, 94% of them singletons. Germline values: CDR1 SGDLS, CDR2 YYNGEE. V dropped 0 bases and J dropped 0; count of bases not matched to a gene: 11. The CDR3 runs 18 residues.

Sequencing used CD4+ T cells from PBMCs. The chain is built from TRBV9 and TRBJ2-5; 7 bases are a match to TRBD2. The origin of this receptor is a human donor with multiple sclerosis. The CDR3 is CASSVALSGGGDQETQYF. The CDR3 DNA is TGTGCCAGCAGCGTAGCCCTCTCGGGAGGCGGTGACCAAGAGACCCAGTACTTC.